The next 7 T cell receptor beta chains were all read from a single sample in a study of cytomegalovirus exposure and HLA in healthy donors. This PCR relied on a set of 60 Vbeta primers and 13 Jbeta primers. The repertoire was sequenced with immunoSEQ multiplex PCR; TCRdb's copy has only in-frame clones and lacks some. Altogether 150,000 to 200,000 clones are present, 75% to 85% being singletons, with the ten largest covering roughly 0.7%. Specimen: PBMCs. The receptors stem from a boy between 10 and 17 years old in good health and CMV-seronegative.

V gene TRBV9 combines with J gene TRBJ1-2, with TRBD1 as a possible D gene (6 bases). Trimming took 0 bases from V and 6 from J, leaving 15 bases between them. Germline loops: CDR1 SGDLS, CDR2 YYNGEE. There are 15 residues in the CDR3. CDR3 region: CASSVGGPPPNGYTF. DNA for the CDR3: TGTGCCAGCAGCGTAGGGGGGCCACCACCTAATGGCTACACCTTC. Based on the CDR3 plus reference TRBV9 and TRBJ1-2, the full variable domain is DSGVTQTPKHLITATGQRVTLRCSPRSGDLSVYWYQQSLDQGLQFLIQYYNGEERAKGNILERFSAQQFPDLHSELNLSSLELGDSALYFCASSVGGPPPNGYTFGSGTRLTVV.

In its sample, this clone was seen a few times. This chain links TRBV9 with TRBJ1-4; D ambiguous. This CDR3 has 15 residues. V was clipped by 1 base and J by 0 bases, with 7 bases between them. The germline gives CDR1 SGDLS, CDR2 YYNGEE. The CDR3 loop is CASSVLVSTNEKLFF. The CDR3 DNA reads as TGTGCCAGCAGCGTATTAGTTTCAACTAATGAAAAACTGTTTTTT.

The CDR3 sequence: CASSLAWGQGEKLFF. Written as DNA, the CDR3 is TGCGCCAGCAGCTTGGCCTGGGGTCAGGGCGAAAAACTGTTTTTT. The chain joins TRBV5-1 to TRBJ1-4; D perhaps matches TRBD1 (5 bases). Trimming cost V 0 bases and J 8 bases, with 14 bases left between them. CDR1 SGHRS and CDR2 YFSETQ come from the germline V gene. The CDR3 runs to 15 residues. Variable domain in full (rest from reference TRBV5-1 and TRBJ1-4): KAGVTQTPRYLIKTRGQQVTLSCSPISGHRSVSWYQQTPGQGLQFLFEYFSETQRNKGNFPGRFSGRQFSNSRSEMNVSTLELGDSALYLCASSLAWGQGEKLFFGSGTQLSVL.

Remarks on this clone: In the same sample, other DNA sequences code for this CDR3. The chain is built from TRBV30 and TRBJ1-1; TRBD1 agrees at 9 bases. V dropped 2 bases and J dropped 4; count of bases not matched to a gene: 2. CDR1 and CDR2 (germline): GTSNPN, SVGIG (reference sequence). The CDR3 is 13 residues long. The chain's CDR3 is CAWSRQGVTEAFF. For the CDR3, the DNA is TGTGCCTGGAGTCGACAGGGGGTCACTGAAGCTTTCTTT.

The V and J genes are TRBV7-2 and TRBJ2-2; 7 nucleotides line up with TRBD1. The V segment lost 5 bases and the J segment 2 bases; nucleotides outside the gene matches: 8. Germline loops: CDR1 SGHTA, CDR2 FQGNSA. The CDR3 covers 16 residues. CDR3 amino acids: CASSLRQGFNTGELFF. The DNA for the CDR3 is TGTGCCAGCAGCCTCCGACAGGGTTTCAACACCGGGGAGCTGTTTTTT.

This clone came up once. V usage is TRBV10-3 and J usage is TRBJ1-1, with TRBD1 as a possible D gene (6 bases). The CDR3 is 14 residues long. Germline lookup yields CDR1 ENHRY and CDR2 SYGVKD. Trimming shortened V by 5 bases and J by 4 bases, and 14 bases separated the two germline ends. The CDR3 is CAISWTEKFTEAFF. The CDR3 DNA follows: TGTGCCATCAGTTGGACAGAGAAGTTCACTGAAGCTTTCTTT.

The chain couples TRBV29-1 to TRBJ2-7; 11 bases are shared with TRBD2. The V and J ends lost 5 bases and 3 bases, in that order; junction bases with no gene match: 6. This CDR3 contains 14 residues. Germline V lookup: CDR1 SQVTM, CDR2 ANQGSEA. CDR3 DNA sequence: TGCAGCGTTCCCGGGACTAGCGGTTACTACGAGCAGTACTTC. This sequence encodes CSVPGTSGYYEQYF.